This paragraph reports one T cell receptor (beta chain). No cognate antigen has been identified for it. Base qualities are not at hand, and no much larger clone is one base apart. From each donor, a single peripheral blood sample of about 116 mL on average was drawn into heparinised tubes. Naive, central memory, regulatory and stem cell-like memory CD4+ T cells were sorted on a BD FACSAria II using a panel including CD45RO, CCR7, CD25, CD127, CD95 and CD27. A purity above 98% was achieved for all sorted populations. PBMCs were isolated right away by Lymphoprep density gradient centrifugation and were stained directly, without culture. To minimize batch effects, samples were stained and sorted in pairs, one healthy donor with one patient per experiment. The entire amount of isolated RNA was reverse transcribed using the High Capacity cDNA Reverse Transcription Kit, so the sequenced TCRB transcripts were expressed ones. Deep immunoSEQ sequencing was performed on naive, central memory and regulatory T cell samples, with an average of roughly 3.3 million total reads per sample. Sorted cells were lysed in RLT buffer, and RNA was extracted using DNase-treated RNeasy Micro or Mini kits according to cell number. Each cell subset was processed separately to prevent cross-contamination, with patient and healthy donor samples processed together. Using the immunoSEQ multiplex PCR, TCRB sequences were amplified from cDNA into 87-bp fragments spanning the CDR3 region. Amplicons were sequenced on the Illumina HiSeq platform. The source study handled its data this way. PCR bias was computationally corrected using synthetic template baselines, reads within Hamming distance 2 were collapsed, and singletons that could not be merged were discarded. Reads were aligned against IMGT to assign V, D and J genes, CDR3 length and insertions or deletions at six rearrangement sites. Within each subset, clonotype counts were normalized to sorted cell number, after which true diversity and Gini coefficients were computed with the tcR R package. The overlap coefficient, calculated on TCRB nucleotide sequences, was used to measure repertoire sharing. Out-of-frame TCRB sequences from naive cells were analyzed as a proxy for the pre-selection repertoire. Entries here come from immuneACCESS through TCRdb and include only in-frame sequences with V and J called. Some clones fail to appear in such tables; in the studies checked, an unresolved V gene covers under half of the shortfall, and the cause of the remainder is unknown. V, J and clone size are taken as reported in that table, and D and trimming were inferred from the DNA itself. The sample yields 200,000 to 300,000 clones; 11% were counted once. Together, the top ten hold approximately 0.017% of the sample.

The CDR3 runs 13 amino acids, cysteine and phenylalanine included. Of all the DNA, just the CDR3 is kept, 39 bases in frame from base 1. CDR1 and CDR2 (LNHDA, SQIVND) derive from the germline V gene (reference sequence). V lost 8 bases and J lost 3 bases, and the count of bases not matched to a germline gene is 7. These data are taken from a study of beta chain features in type 1 diabetes (dated by TCRdb to about 2018). Regarding the complete study: Mean age, gender distribution, total cell number and subset yield were not different between patients and healthy donors. Across all samples, some 100,000,000 sorted cells were examined, and cell number per subset correlated strongly with RNA yield. The study compared the TCRB repertoires of sorted circulating CD4+ T cell subsets in recently diagnosed type 1 diabetes patients with those in matched healthy donors. Regulatory and stem cell-like memory subsets were obtained from only 8 patients and roughly eight healthy donors, while naive and central memory subsets were obtained from all 28 donors.

Beyond this particular receptor, the publication reports: At VDJ recombination sites, type 1 diabetes patients had fewer insertions and more deleted nucleotides, which implies abnormalities in thymic rearrangement. Shorter templates might have been favored by PCR, but patient and control samples were amplified and corrected together, so both groups would have been affected equally by any skew. HLA sub-analyses involved small numbers of individuals, so any influence of HLA type on TCRB rearrangement remained unresolved. A moderate but significant shortening of TCRB CDR3 length was observed in type 1 diabetes patients in all four CD4+ subsets. Naive, central memory and regulatory TCRB repertoires appeared more similar among patients than among healthy donors. Because cDNA was sequenced instead of genomic DNA, highly expressing activated cells could be over-represented, though the groups showed no difference in activation or CD3 levels.

The sequence was obtained from a man aged 25 to 40 with type 1 diabetes. The sequencing sample was made of naive CD4+ T cells from blood. The meaning of the sample's cell subset or site label: true naive CD4+ T cells. The chain couples TRBV19 to TRBJ2-7; TRBD1 matches 7 bases in the middle. The nucleotides read TGTGCCAGTCGAAACCGGGACAGCTACGAGCAGTACTTC. Its amino acids are CASRNRDSYEQYF.